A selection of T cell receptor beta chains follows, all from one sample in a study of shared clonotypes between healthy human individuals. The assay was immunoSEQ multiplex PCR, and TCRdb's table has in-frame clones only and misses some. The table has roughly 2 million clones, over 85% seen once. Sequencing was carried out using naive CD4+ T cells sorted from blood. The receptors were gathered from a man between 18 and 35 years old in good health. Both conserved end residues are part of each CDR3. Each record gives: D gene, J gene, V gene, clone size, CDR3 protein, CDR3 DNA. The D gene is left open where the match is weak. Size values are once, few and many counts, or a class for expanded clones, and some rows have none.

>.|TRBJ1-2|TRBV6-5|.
CASSSRTESGGYTF
TGTGCCAGCAGTTCCCGGACAGAATCTGGGGGCTACACCTTC
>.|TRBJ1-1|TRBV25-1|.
CASSGGLTLKAFF
TGTGCCAGCAGTGGGGGACTCACCCTTAAAGCTTTCTTT
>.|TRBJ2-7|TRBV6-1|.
CASRAYSEGGYEQYF
TGTGCCAGCAGGGCCTATTCCGAGGGGGGCTACGAGCAGTACTTC
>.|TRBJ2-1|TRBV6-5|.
CASSYRRESDEQFF
TGTGCCAGCAGTTACCGCCGGGAGAGCGATGAGCAGTTCTTC
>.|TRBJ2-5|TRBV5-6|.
CATTTKGAPQETQYF
TGTGCTACCACGACGAAAGGGGCTCCCCAAGAGACCCAGTACTTC
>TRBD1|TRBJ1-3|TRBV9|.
CASSPWTGSSGNTIYF
TGTGCCAGCAGCCCTTGGACAGGTAGCTCTGGAAACACCATATATTTT
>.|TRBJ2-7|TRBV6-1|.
CASRTPAGSSYEQYF
TGTGCCAGCAGGACCCCAGCGGGCTCGTCCTACGAGCAGTACTTC
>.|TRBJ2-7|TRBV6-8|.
CASTEGEMGYEQYF
TGTGCCAGCACTGAAGGGGAGATGGGCTACGAGCAGTACTTC
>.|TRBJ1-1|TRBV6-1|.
CATSPPGEEAFF
TGTGCCACCTCACCCCCAGGGGAAGAAGCTTTCTTT
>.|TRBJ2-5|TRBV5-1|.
CASSLMTLQETQYF
TGCGCCAGCAGCTTGATGACATTACAAGAGACCCAGTACTTC
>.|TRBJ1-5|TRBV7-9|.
CASSADDQPQHF
TGTGCCAGCAGCGCCGATGATCAGCCCCAGCATTTT
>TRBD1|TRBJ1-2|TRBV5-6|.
CASSWGQGVNGYTF
TGTGCCAGCAGCTGGGGACAGGGCGTTAATGGCTACACCTTC
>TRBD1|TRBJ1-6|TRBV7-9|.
CASSSDRGGNSPLHF
TGTGCCAGCAGCTCCGACAGGGGGGGTAATTCACCCCTCCACTTT
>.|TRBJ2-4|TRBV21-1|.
CASTERETVQYF
TGTGCCAGCACAGAGCGGGAGACGGTTCAGTACTTC
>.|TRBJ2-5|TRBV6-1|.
CASSSGLGAQYF
TGTGCCAGCAGCTCGGGGCTAGGGGCCCAGTACTTC
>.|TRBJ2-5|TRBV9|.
CASSVGIGGTQYF
TGTGCCAGCAGCGTAGGAATTGGCGGGACCCAGTACTTC
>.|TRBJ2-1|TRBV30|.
CAWSVLRGGEQFF
TGTGCCTGGAGTGTACTTCGAGGGGGAGAGCAGTTCTTC
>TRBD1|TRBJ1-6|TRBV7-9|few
CASSSQGGNSPLHF
TGTGCCAGCAGCTCCCAGGGGGGTAATTCACCCCTCCACTTT
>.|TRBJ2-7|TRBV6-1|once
CASSPDLSATVEQYF
TGTGCCAGCAGCCCGGACTTGTCTGCTACGGTCGAGCAGTACTTC
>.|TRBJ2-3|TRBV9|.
CASSYGTYTDTQYF
TGTGCCAGCAGCTACGGGACCTACACAGATACGCAGTATTTT
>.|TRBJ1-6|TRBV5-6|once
CASSEGTRWDSPLHF
TGTGCCAGCAGCGAAGGGACCCGGTGGGATTCACCCCTCCACTTT
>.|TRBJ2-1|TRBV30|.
CAWRTGPSYNEQFF
TGTGCCTGGAGGACCGGACCTTCTTACAATGAGCAGTTCTTC
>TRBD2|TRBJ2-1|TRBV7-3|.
CASSQKLAGGPRNDNEQFF
TGTGCCAGCAGCCAGAAACTAGCGGGGGGCCCCAGGAATGACAATGAGCAGTTCTTC
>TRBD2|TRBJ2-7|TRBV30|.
CAWSSYGTSGRYEQYF
TGTGCCTGGAGTTCATACGGGACTAGCGGACGTTACGAGCAGTACTTC
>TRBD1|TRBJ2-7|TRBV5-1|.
CASSSPDRGLGYEQYF
TGCGCCAGCAGCTCGCCTGACAGGGGATTGGGCTACGAGCAGTACTTC
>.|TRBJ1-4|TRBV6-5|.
CASSAAGAEKLFF
TGTGCCAGCAGTGCAGCAGGGGCCGAAAAACTGTTTTTT
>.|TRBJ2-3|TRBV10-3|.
CAISDEDRSTDTQYF
TGTGCCATCAGTGATGAAGACAGGAGCACAGATACGCAGTATTTT
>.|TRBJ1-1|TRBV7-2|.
CASSLEPIYEAFF
TGTGCCAGCAGCTTAGAGCCCATTTATGAAGCTTTCTTT
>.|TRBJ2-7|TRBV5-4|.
CASSRGFGVDEQYF
TGTGCCAGCAGCCGCGGATTTGGCGTCGACGAGCAGTACTTC
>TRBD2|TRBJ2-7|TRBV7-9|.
CASSTGTTYEQYF
TGTGCCAGCAGCACCGGGACTACCTACGAGCAGTACTTC
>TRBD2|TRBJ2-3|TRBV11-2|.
CASSSGLAGGSDTQYF
TGTGCCAGCAGCTCTGGACTAGCGGGGGGATCAGATACGCAGTATTTT
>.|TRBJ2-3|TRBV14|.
CASSPLGAIITDTQYF
TGTGCCAGCAGCCCCTTGGGAGCGATCATCACAGATACGCAGTATTTT
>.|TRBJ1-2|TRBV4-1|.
CASSPGTATKQNYGYTF
TGCGCCAGCAGCCCGGGGACGGCTACTAAGCAAAACTATGGCTACACCTTC
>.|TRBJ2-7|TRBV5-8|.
CASSFPGSYEQYF
TGTGCCAGCAGCTTTCCGGGAAGTTACGAGCAGTACTTC
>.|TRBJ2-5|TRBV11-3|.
CASSLRRFGAGETQYF
.
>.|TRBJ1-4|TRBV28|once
CASSPPSSLNEKLFF
TGTGCCAGCAGCCCGCCGAGCAGCCTTAATGAAAAACTGTTTTTT
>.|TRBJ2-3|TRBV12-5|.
CASGLAPYTSTDTQYF
TGTGCTAGTGGCCTGGCCCCGTATACTAGCACAGATACGCAGTATTTT
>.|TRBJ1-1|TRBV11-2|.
CASRRITGALTEAFF
TGTGCCAGCAGACGGATTACCGGAGCGCTCACTGAAGCTTTCTTT
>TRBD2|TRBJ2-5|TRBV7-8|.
CASSQPGLPQETQYF
TGTGCCAGCAGCCAGCCGGGACTACCCCAAGAGACCCAGTACTTC
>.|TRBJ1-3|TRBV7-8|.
CASSGSGSGNTIYF
TGTGCCAGCAGTGGGTCCGGCTCTGGAAACACCATATATTTT
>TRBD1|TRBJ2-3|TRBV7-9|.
CASSFDRGSDTQYF
TGTGCCAGCAGCTTTGACAGGGGGTCAGATACGCAGTATTTT
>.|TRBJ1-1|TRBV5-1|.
CASRSRDGNTEAFF
TGCGCCAGCAGATCCCGGGACGGTAACACTGAAGCTTTCTTT
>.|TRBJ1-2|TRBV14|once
CASSQDLRYGYTF
TGTGCCAGCAGCCAAGACCTTCGTTATGGCTACACCTTC
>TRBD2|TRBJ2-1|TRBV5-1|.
CASSTQPGLGVLDEQFF
TGCGCCAGCAGCACTCAACCGGGACTAGGGGTACTCGATGAGCAGTTCTTC
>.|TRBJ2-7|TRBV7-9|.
CASNPPSRGGEQYF
TGTGCCAGCAACCCGCCTTCCCGGGGCGGCGAGCAGTACTTC
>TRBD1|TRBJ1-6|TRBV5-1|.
CASRDRESPLHF
TGCGCCAGCAGGGACAGGGAATCACCCCTCCACTTT
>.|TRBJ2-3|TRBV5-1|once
CASSLVRGPADTQYF
TGCGCCAGCAGCTTGGTACGGGGGCCGGCAGATACGCAGTATTTT
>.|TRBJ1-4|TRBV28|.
CASTPRGGGEKLFF
TGTGCCAGCACCCCCCGGGGGGGTGGTGAAAAACTGTTTTTT
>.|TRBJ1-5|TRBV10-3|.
CAISEGQNNQPQHF
TGTGCCATCAGTGAGGGGCAGAACAATCAGCCCCAGCATTTT
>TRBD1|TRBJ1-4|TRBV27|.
CASRARQGSAEKLFF
TGTGCCAGCAGGGCTCGACAGGGAAGCGCTGAAAAACTGTTTTTT
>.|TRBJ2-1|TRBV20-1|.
CSAARAEQFF
TGCAGTGCTGCTAGGGCCGAGCAGTTCTTC
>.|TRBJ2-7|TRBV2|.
CASSVSYEQYF
TGTGCCAGCAGTGTATCCTACGAGCAGTACTTC
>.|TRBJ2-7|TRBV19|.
CASSDRYEQYF
TGTGCCAGTAGCGACAGATACGAGCAGTACTTC
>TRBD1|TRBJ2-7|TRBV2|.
CASSKRGQVEQYF
TGTGCCAGCAGTAAAAGGGGACAGGTCGAGCAGTACTTC
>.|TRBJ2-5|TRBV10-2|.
CASSALETQYF
TGCGCCAGCAGTGCACTAGAGACCCAGTACTTC
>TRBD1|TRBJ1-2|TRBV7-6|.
CASSSGTGGGYTF
TGTGCCAGCAGCTCGGGGACAGGAGGCGGCTACACCTTC
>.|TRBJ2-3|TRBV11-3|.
CASSSGFADTQYF
TGTGCCAGCAGCTCCGGGTTCGCAGATACGCAGTATTTT
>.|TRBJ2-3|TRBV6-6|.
CASSSADTQYF
TGTGCCAGCAGTTCAGCAGATACGCAGTATTTT